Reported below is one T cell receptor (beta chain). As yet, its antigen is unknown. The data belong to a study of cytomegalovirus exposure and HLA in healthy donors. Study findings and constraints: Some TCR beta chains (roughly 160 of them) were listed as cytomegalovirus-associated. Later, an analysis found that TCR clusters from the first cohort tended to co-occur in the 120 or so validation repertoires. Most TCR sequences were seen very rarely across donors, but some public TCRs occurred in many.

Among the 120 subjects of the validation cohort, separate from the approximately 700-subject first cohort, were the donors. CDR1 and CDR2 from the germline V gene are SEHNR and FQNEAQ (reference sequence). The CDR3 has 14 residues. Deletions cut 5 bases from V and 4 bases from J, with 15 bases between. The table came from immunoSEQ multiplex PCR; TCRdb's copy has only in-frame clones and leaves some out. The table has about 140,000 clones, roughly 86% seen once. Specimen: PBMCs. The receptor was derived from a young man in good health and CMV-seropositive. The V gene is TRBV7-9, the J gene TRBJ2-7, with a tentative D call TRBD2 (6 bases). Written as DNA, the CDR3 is TGTGCCAGCAGCCGGGACTCCTTGGCGTACGAGCAGTACTTC. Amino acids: CASSRDSLAYEQYF.